These 13 T cell receptor beta chains came from one sample sequenced in a study of post-analysis software for immune sequencing data. Prepared libraries of TCR beta cDNA carried unique molecular identifiers. TCRdb ran MiXCR on the PCR reads and lists one entry per CDR3 protein. The sample lists hundreds of thousands of distinct CDR3 sequences, 39% occurring once. The antigens for these receptors are not known. Broader study findings: TRBV5-6, TRBV5-1 and TRBV20-1 were among four or five TRBV segments more frequent in patients than controls.

Sequenced: blood. These receptor sequences come from a girl between 2 and 10 years old with multiple sclerosis.

The chain is built from TRBV5-1 and TRBJ1-1; the D is unclear. The V end was cut by 0 bases, the J end by 0 bases, with 12 bases between. The length of the CDR3 is 16 residues. CDR1 SGHRS and CDR2 YFSETQ come from the germline V gene. The CDR3 loop is CASSLEGNLLNTEAFF. Here the CDR3 DNA reads TGCGCCAGCAGCTTGGAAGGGAACCTCTTGAACACTGAAGCTTTCTTT.

This clonotype has a handful of counts. The genes are TRBV6-4 and TRBJ2-1, with 7 bases lining up with TRBD2. CDR1 and CDR2 (germline): MRHNA, SNTAGT. This CDR3 has 17 residues. V was pared by 2 bases and J by 6 bases, with 13 bases of the junction left unmatched. The CDR3 loop reads CASSDPIGLVLSNEQFF. The DNA for the CDR3 is TGTGCCAGCAGTGACCCCATTGGACTAGTTCTTAGCAATGAGCAGTTCTTC.

This clonotype was detected a few times. The chain recombines TRBV28 with TRBJ2-5; perhaps D is TRBD1 or TRBD2 (5 bases each). The CDR3 consists of 15 residues. Germline-derived CDR1 and CDR2 are MDHEN and SYDVKM. The V end was cut by 1 base, the J end by 4 bases, with 13 bases between. The CDR3 sequence is CASSLYRGSPETQYF. CDR3 DNA sequence: TGTGCCAGCAGTTTATACCGGGGCAGTCCAGAGACCCAGTACTTC.

In its sample, this clonotype was seen a few times. The V call is TRBV10-3, the J call TRBJ2-3; 9 bases are a match to TRBD1. Germline CDR1 and CDR2: ENHRY and SYGVKD. The V and J ends lost 7 bases and 3 bases, in that order; junction bases with no gene match: 2. There are 13 residues in the CDR3. The CDR3 loop is CAIKGQGTDTQYF. The CDR3 coding sequence is TGTGCCATCAAGGGACAGGGAACAGATACGCAGTATTTT.

The rearrangement links TRBV20-1 to TRBJ1-4; D unresolved. V lost 1 base and J 4 bases, leaving 7 bases between the germline ends. The CDR3 spans 13 residues. Germline lookup yields CDR1 DFQATT and CDR2 SNEGSKA (reference sequence). This chain's CDR3 is CSARVFVNEKLFF. CDR3 bases: TGCAGTGCTAGAGTGTTCGTTAATGAAAAACTGTTTTTT.

The sample holds a few counts of this clonotype. The chain recombines TRBV10-3 with TRBJ1-5; 9 bases are shared with TRBD1. CDR3 length equals 14 residues. After removal of 2 bases from V and 5 bases from J, the junction contained 1 base not matched to a gene. The germline CDR1 and CDR2 sequences are ENHRY and SYGVKD. CDR3 protein: CAISETGGHQPQHF. DNA for the CDR3: TGTGCCATCAGTGAGACAGGGGGCCATCAGCCCCAGCATTTT.

The gene calls are TRBV28 and TRBJ2-3; D unresolved. Germline CDR1 is MDHEN and CDR2 is SYDVKM. V was trimmed by 6 bases and J by 3 bases, leaving 16 bases between them. CDR3 size: 15 residues. The CDR3 region is CASRPRGRLTDTQYF. CDR3 bases: TGTGCCAGCAGGCCCCGTGGGCGGTTGACAGATACGCAGTATTTT.

Only a few counts were recorded for this clonotype. The V call is TRBV5-5, the J call TRBJ2-7; 8 nucleotides line up with TRBD2. J gave up 3 bases and V 4 bases, and 15 bases lay outside the gene matches. The germline CDR1 and CDR2 sequences are SGHKS and YYEKEE (reference sequence). The CDR3 loop spans 17 amino acids. The CDR3 is CASSLSRLARTNYEQYF. For the CDR3, the DNA is TGTGCCAGCAGCCTATCCCGACTAGCGCGGACAAACTACGAGCAGTACTTC.

The chain links TRBV12-3 or TRBV12-4 to TRBJ2-2; D gene uncertain. The CDR3 totals 14 residues. The V end was cut by 5 bases, the J end by 6 bases, with 13 bases between. CDR3 amino acids: CASSQNTFPGELFF. Written as DNA, the CDR3 is TGTGCCAGCAGTCAAAACACGTTCCCCGGGGAGCTGTTTTTT.

This clonotype was observed a handful of times. The V gene is TRBV7-9, the J gene TRBJ2-1, with D possibly being TRBD1 (5 bases). V was clipped by 5 bases and J by 9 bases, with 23 bases between them. The CDR3 runs to 16 residues. The germline gives CDR1 SEHNR, CDR2 FQNEAQ (reference sequence). The CDR3 bases are TGTGCCAGCAGCCCCATCGGGCGGACACTCTCGGGTGAGCAGTTCTTC. Its protein is CASSPIGRTLSGEQFF.

The chain joins TRBV7-9 to TRBJ2-7; D might be TRBD1 or TRBD2, each matching 6 bases. Trimming left V 8 bases short and J 4 bases short, with 18 bases between. The CDR3 consists of 14 residues. The germline CDR1 and CDR2 sequences are SEHNR and FQNEAQ (reference sequence). This chain's CDR3 is CASRAGKGGYEQYF. CDR3 nucleotides: TGTGCCAGCCGTGCGGGGAAGGGGGGTTACGAGCAGTACTTC.

V is TRBV14 and J is TRBJ2-1, with D possibly matching TRBD2 (5 bases). V was clipped by 4 bases and J by 14 bases, with 18 bases between them. CDR1 and CDR2 (germline): SGHDN, FVKESK. This CDR3 comprises 13 residues. The CDR3 loop reads CASSPRGELPEFF. Written as DNA, the CDR3 is TGTGCCAGCAGCCCCCGGGGTGAGCTACCGGAGTTCTTC.

This clonotype was observed a handful of times. The V and J genes are TRBV5-1 and TRBJ2-5, with 10 bases fitting TRBD2. The DNA end lines up better with TRBJ2-7; the J call may be wrong. CDR1 SGHRS and CDR2 YFSETQ come from the germline V gene. This CDR3 contains 14 residues. The CDR3 nucleotides read TGCGCCAGCAGCACAGCGGGGGGGAACTACGAGCAGTACTTC. Its protein product is CASSTAGGNYEQYF.